In its sample, the clone carrying this T cell receptor beta chain was seen many times. Its antigen is not known. The sample belongs to a study of human T cells and chemical hapten exposure. Across the whole study: Across samples, TCR yields varied, mostly owing to small differences in pooled library volumes.

Study-level points and caveats: Expanded TCRs created a significantly greater count of big CDR3 similarity clusters than controls did. The number of TCRs above 1 in 1000 frequency did not change after DPC sensitization.

Described time point: patch test 1, 2 weeks after DPC sensitization. Treatment reported: therapeutic diphenylcyclopropenone sensitization with weekly scalp DPC. This CDR3 region has 12 residues. CDR1 and CDR2 (germline): SGHNT, YYREEE (reference sequence). The ends lost 0 bases at V and 10 bases at J; junction bases unmatched: 1. In the original workflow: Per-sample TCR counts ranged from roughly 20,000 to 750,000, median about 100,000. From the RACE reads, TCRdb called clonotypes with MiXCR, one entry per CDR3 protein. The V and J calls and clone size come from TCRdb's table, not from the authors' own analysis. The sample has 75,000 to 95,000 distinct CDR3 sequences, 10% to 15% seen once.

The clonotype was recovered from a woman aged 55-70 years with alopecia areata. Some clones in this sample may be carry-over from other donors' samples. The sequenced sample was whole blood, obtained in connection with sensitization to the hapten diphenylcyclopropenone (DPC). V and J are TRBV5-4 and TRBJ2-1; 7 nucleotides align to TRBD2. The CDR3 loop is CASSLEGLEQFF. CDR3 in DNA: TGTGCCAGCAGCTTGGAGGGACTAGAGCAGTTCTTC.